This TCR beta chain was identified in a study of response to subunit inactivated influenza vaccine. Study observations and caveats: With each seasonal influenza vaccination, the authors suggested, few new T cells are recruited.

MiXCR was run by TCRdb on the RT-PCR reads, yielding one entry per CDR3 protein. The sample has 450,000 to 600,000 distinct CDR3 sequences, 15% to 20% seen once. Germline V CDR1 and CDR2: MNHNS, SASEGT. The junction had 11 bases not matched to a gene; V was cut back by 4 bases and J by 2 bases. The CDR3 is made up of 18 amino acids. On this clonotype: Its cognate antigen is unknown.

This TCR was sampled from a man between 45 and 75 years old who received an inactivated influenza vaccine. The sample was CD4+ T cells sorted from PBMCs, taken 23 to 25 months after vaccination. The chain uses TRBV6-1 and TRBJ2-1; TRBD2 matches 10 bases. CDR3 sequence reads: CASSGHETGLAAYNEQFF. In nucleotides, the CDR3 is TGTGCCAGCAGTGGACACGAAACCGGACTAGCGGCCTACAATGAGCAGTTCTTC.